This paragraph covers one T cell receptor (beta chain) sequence. What it recognizes is unknown. The data were taken from a study of cytomegalovirus exposure and HLA in healthy donors. Study-wide context: The Caucasian-associated ancestry cluster held roughly 84% of 398 genotyped donors.

Study findings and constraints: A later analysis linked a missense variant in DCLRE1C to the trimming of TCR beta V and J genes. Cytomegalovirus-associated TCR beta chains were listed, numbering roughly 150.

The PCR used 60 Vbeta and 13 Jbeta primers. Assay used: immunoSEQ multiplex PCR; TCRdb lists only in-frame clones, some missing. This repertoire comprises more than 130,000 clones; its ten largest clones make up 2% to 3%. The sequence was obtained from a man in his forties or fifties in good health and CMV-seronegative. Sequencing input: PBMCs.

CDR3 in DNA: TGTGCCAGCAGCCACGGGACTAGCAGGAGGGATGCAGATACGCAGTATTTT. Its translation is CASSHGTSRRDADTQYF. This chain connects TRBV4-2 to TRBJ2-3, with TRBD2 matching over 9 bases. V lost 3 bases, J lost 4 bases, and 11 bases stayed unmatched. The CDR3 runs to 17 residues. Germline V gene data show CDR1 as LGHNA and CDR2 as YNFKEQ.